The 2 T cell receptor beta chains below come from one sample, sequenced in a study of sequential checkpoint blockade in melanoma. Only in-frame clones appear in the TCRdb table, and some are missing; sequencing was by immunoSEQ multiplex PCR. The table shows several thousand clones, with around three fifths occurring only once. Documented treatment: randomized to nivolumab then ipilimumab (arm A) or the reverse (arm B). The sequences come from CD8+ T cells sorted from blood (inferred from file names), collected from a patient given nivolumab and ipilimumab in sequence. These receptors were taken from a human donor with melanoma.

The gene calls are TRBV19 and TRBJ2-5; D ambiguous. This CDR3 contains 14 residues. CDR1 and CDR2 from the germline V gene are LNHDA and SQIVND (reference sequence). The V end lost 4 bases, the J end lost 1 base, and 10 bases lay between the germline ends. Here the CDR3 DNA reads TGTGCCAGTAGTAGGCGGAACCTCCAAGAGACCCAGTACTTC. This sequence encodes CASSRRNLQETQYF. Filled out from reference TRBV19 and TRBJ2-5, the complete variable domain reads DGGITQSPKYLFRKEGQNVTLSCEQNLNHDAMYWYRQDPGQGLRLIYYSQIVNDFQKGDIAEGYSVSREKKESFPLTVTSAQKNPTAFYLCASSRRNLQETQYFGPGTRLLVL.

The chain uses TRBV5-6 and TRBJ2-7; 7 nucleotides match TRBD1. CDR3 size: 13 residues. V shed 4 bases and J 4 bases; nucleotides not matched to a gene: 5. Germline-derived CDR1 and CDR2 are SGHDT and YYEEEE. CDR3 sequence reads: CASSPGQTYEQYF. Here the CDR3 DNA reads TGTGCCAGCAGCCCGGGACAGACTTACGAGCAGTACTTC.